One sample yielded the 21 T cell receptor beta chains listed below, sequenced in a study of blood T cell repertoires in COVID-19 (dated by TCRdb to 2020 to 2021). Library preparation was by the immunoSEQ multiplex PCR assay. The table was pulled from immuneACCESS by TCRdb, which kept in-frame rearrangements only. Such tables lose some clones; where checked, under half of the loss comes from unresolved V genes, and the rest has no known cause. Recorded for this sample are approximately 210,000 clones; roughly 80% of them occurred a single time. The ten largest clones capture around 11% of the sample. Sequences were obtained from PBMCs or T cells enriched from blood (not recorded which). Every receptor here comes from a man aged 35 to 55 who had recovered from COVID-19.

The CDR3 coding sequence is TGTGCCAGCAGCTTGGGGCCTCTAGGACAGGTATATCAGCCCCAGCATTTT. Its protein is CASSLGPLGQVYQPQHF. The chain joins TRBV5-6 to TRBJ1-5; 7 bases are a match to TRBD1. V dropped 0 bases and J dropped 5; count of bases not matched to a gene: 11. The germline gives CDR1 SGHDT, CDR2 YYEEEE. There are 17 residues in the CDR3.

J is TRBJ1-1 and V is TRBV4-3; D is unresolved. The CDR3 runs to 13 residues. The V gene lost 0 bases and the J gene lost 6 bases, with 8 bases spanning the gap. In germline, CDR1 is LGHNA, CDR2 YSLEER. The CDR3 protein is CASSQDLEAEAFF. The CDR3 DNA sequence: TGCGCCAGCAGCCAAGATCTAGAAGCTGAAGCTTTCTTT.

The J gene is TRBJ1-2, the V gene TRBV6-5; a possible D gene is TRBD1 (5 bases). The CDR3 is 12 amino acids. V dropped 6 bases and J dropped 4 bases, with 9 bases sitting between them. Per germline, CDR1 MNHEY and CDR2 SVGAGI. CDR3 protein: CASSATAYGYTF. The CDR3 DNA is TGTGCCAGCAGCGCGACAGCCTATGGCTACACCTTC.

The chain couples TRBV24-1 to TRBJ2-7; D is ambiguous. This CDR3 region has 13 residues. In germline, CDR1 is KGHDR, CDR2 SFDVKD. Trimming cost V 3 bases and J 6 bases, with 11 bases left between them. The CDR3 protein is CATSDHTATEQYV. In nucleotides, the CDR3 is TGTGCCACCAGTGATCACACAGCTACCGAGCAGTACGTC.

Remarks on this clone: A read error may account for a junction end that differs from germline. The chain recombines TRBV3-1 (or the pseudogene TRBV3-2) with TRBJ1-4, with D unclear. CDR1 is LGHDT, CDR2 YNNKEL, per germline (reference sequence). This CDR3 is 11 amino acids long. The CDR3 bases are TGTGCCAGCAGCCGTCAGCAAGAGGAAGTTTTT. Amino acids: CASSRQQEEVF.

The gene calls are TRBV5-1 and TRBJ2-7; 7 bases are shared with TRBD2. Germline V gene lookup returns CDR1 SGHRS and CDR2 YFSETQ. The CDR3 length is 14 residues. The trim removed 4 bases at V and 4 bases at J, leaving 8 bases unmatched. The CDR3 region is CASSSRAGSYEQYF. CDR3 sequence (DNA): TGCGCCAGCAGCAGTAGAGCGGGATCGTACGAGCAGTACTTC.

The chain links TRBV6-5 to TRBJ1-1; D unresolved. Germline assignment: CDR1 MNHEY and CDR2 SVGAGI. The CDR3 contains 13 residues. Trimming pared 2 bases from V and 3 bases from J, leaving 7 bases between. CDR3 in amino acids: CASSYGLYTEAFF. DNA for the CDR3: TGTGCCAGCAGTTACGGCCTTTACACTGAAGCTTTCTTT.

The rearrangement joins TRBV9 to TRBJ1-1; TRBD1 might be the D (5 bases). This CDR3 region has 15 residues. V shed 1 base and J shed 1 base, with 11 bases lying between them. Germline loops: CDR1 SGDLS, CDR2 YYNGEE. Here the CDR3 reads CASSVLVGGNTEAFF. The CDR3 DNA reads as TGTGCCAGCAGCGTACTGGTCGGGGGGAACACTGAAGCTTTCTTT.

The CDR3 loop reads CASSSLNREAFF. The CDR3 DNA is TGTGCCAGTAGTTCCCTAAACAGGGAAGCTTTCTTT. The chain has TRBV19 and TRBJ1-1; D is possibly TRBD1 (5 bases). CDR1 is LNHDA and CDR2 is SQIVND in the germline V gene (reference sequence). The V end was cut by 5 bases, the J end by 8 bases, with 12 bases between. The length of the CDR3 is 12 residues.

The CDR3: CASSVPAGMNTEAFF. Here the CDR3 DNA reads TGCGCCAGCAGTGTCCCAGCGGGTATGAACACTGAAGCTTTCTTT. V usage is TRBV10-1 and J usage is TRBJ1-1, with D unresolved. The CDR3 is 15 amino acids. CDR1 WNHNN and CDR2 SYGVQD come from the germline V gene (reference sequence). V was shortened by 4 bases and J by 0 bases, with 12 bases between the two germline ends.

CDR3 protein: CASSADFTDTQYF. Here the CDR3 DNA reads TGTGCCAGCAGCGCGGACTTCACAGATACGCAGTATTTT. The chain combines TRBV11-2 with TRBJ2-3, with D possibly TRBD2 on 5 matching bases. The V end lost 5 bases, the J end lost 2 bases, and 8 bases lay between the germline ends. The CDR3 consists of 13 residues. Germline V gene lookup returns CDR1 SGHAT and CDR2 FQNNGV.

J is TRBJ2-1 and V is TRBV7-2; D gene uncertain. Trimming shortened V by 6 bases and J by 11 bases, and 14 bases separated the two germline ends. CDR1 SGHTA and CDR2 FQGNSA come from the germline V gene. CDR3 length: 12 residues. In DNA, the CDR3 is TGTGCCAGCAGACACTACGTCCCCCAGCAGTTCTTC. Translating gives CASRHYVPQQFF. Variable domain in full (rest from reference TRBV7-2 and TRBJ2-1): GAGVSQSPSNKVTEKGKDVELRCDPISGHTALYWYRQSLGQGLEFLIYFQGNSAPDKSGLPSDRFSAERTGGSVSTLTIQRTQQEDSAVYLCASRHYVPQQFFGPGTRLTVL.

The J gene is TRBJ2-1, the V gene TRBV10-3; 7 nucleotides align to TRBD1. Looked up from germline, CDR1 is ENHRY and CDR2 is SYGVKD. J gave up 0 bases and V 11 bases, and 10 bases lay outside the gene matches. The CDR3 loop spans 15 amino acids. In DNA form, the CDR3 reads TGTGCCTCAAGGGACAGTAGGAGCTCCTACAATGAGCAGTTCTTC. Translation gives CASRDSRSSYNEQFF.

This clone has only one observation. CDR3 sequence: CASSQDSYTQYF. As DNA, the CDR3 is TGTGCCAGCAGCCAAGATAGCTATACGCAGTATTTT. The V call is TRBV3-1 (or the pseudogene TRBV3-2), the J call TRBJ2-3; D gene ambiguous. Trimming left V 0 bases short and J 7 bases short, with 5 bases between. This CDR3 is built from 12 residues. In germline, CDR1 is LGHDT, CDR2 YNNKEL (reference sequence).

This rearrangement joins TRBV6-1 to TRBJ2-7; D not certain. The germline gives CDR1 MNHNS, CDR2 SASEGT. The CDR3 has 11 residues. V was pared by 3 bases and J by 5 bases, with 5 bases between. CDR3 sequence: CASSDVHEQYF. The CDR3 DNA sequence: TGTGCCAGCAGTGACGTCCACGAGCAGTACTTC.

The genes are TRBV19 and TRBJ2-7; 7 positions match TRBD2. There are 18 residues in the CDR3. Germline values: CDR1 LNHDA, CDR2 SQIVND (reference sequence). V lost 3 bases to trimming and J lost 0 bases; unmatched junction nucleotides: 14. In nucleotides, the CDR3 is TGTGCCAGTAGTATGGGCCTCCCGAGCGGGGTCCGCTCCTACGAGCAGTACTTC. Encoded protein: CASSMGLPSGVRSYEQYF. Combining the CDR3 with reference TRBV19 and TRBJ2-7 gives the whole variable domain DGGITQSPKYLFRKEGQNVTLSCEQNLNHDAMYWYRQDPGQGLRLIYYSQIVNDFQKGDIAEGYSVSREKKESFPLTVTSAQKNPTAFYLCASSMGLPSGVRSYEQYFGPGTRLTVT.

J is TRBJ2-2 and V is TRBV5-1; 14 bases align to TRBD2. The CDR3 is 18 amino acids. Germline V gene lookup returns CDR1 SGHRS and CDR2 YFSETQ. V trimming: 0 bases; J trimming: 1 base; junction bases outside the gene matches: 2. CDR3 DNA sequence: TGCGCCAGCAGCTTGGGACTAGCGGGAGGGATGAACACCGGGGAGCTGTTTTTT. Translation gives CASSLGLAGGMNTGELFF.

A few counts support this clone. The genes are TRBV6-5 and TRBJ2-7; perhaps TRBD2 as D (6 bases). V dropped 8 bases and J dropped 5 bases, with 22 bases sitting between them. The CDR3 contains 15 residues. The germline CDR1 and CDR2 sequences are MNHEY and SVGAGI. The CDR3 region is CASSQGGTSRDEQYF. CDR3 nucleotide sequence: TGTGCCAGCTCCCAAGGCGGGACTTCGAGGGACGAGCAGTACTTC.

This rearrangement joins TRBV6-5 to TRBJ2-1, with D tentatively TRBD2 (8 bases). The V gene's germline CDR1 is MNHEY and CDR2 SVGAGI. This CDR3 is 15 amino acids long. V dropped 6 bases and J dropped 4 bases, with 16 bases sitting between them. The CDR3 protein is CASRYLAGQYNEQFF. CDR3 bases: TGTGCCAGCAGGTATTTAGCGGGACAGTACAATGAGCAGTTCTTC.

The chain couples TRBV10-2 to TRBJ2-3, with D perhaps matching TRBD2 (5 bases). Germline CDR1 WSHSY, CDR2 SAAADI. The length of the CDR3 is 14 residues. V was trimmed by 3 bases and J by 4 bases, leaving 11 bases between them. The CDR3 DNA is TGCGCCAGCAGTGACCCCGGCGGGTCAGATACGCAGTATTTT. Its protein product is CASSDPGGSDTQYF.

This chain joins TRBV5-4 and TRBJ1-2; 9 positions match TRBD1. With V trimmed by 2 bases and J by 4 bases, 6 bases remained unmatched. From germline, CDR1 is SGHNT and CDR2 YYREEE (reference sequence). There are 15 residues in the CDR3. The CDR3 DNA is TGTGCCAGCAGCTTCCCGGGACAGGGCAGCTATGGCTACACCTTC. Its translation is CASSFPGQGSYGYTF.